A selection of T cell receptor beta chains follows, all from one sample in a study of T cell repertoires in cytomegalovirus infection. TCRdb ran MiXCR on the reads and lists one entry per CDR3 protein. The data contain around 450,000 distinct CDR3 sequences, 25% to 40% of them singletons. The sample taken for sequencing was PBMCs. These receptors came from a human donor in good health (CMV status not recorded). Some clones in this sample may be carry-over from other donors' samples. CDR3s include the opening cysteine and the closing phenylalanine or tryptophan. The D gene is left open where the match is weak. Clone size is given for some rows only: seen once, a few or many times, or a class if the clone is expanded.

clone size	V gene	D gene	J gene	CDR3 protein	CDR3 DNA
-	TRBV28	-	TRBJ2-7	CAISTGGAYEQYF	TGTGCCATCAGTACTGGGGGGGCTTACGAGCAGTACTTC
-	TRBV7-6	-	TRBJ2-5	CASSLVSQETQYF	TGTGCCAGCAGCTTAGTCAGCCAAGAGACCCAGTACTTC
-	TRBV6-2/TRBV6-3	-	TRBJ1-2	CASSNRENYGYTF	TGTGCCAGCAGTAACAGGGAGAACTATGGCTACACCTTC
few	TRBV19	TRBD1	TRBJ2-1	CASTQDRGQYNEQFF	TGTGCCAGTACTCAGGACAGGGGGCAATACAATGAGCAGTTCTTC
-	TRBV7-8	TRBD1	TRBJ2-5	CASSLGSDRALQETQYF	TGTGCCAGCAGCTTAGGATCGGACAGGGCCCTCCAAGAGACCCAGTACTTC
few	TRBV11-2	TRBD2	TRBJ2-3	CASSVSGGAWDTQYF	TGTGCCAGCAGCGTTAGCGGGGGGGCCTGGGATACGCAGTATTTT
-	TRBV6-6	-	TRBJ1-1	CATGEPNGAFF	TGTGCCACCGGGGAACCAAATGGAGCTTTCTTT
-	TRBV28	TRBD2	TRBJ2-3	CASSLAGGEDTQYF	TGTGCCAGCAGTTTAGCGGGGGGGGAAGATACGCAGTATTTT
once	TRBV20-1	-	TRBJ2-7	CSASGEYEQYF	TGCAGTGCTAGCGGGGAATACGAGCAGTACTTC
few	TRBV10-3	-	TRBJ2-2	CAISELAGAGELFF	TGTGCCATCAGTGAGTTGGCTGGCGCCGGGGAGCTGTTTTTT
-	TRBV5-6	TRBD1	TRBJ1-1	CASSKRTGNTEAFF	TGTGCCAGCAGCAAACGGACAGGGAACACTGAAGCTTTCTTT
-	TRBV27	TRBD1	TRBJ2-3	CASSSRDRVGDTQYF	TGTGCCAGCAGTTCCCGGGACAGGGTGGGAGATACGCAGTATTTT
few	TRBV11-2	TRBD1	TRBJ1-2	CASSGPTGTGRTF	TGTGCCAGCAGCGGCCCGACAGGGACGGGGAGGACCTTC
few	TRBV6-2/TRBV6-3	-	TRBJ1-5	CASSYGQSSNQPQHF	TGTGCCAGCAGTTACGGACAGTCGAGCAATCAGCCCCAGCATTTT
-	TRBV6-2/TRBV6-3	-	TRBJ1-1	CASSYSLFGNEMNTEAFF	TGTGCCAGCAGTTACTCTTTATTCGGGAACGAAATGAACACTGAAGCTTTCTTT
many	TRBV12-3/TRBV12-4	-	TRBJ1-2	CASSLGGHGYTF	TGTGCCAGCAGTTTAGGGGGCCATGGCTACACCTTC
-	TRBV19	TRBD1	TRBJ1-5	CASSTRDRAYQPQHF	TGTGCCAGTAGTACCCGAGACAGGGCTTATCAGCCCCAGCATTTT
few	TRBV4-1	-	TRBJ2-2	CASSPAGSFSGELFF	TGCGCCAGCAGCCCCGCCGGGAGCTTCAGCGGGGAGCTGTTTTTT
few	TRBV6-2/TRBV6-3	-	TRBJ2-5	CASTDFQETQYF	TGTGCCAGCACCGACTTCCAAGAGACCCAGTACTTC
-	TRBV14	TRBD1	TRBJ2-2	CASSQVDRGETGELFF	TGTGCCAGCAGCCAGGTGGACAGGGGCGAAACCGGGGAGCTGTTTTTT
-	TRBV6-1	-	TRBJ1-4	CASSRPGVKGEKLFF	TGTGCCAGCAGCAGACCAGGGGTTAAGGGTGAAAAACTGTTTTTT
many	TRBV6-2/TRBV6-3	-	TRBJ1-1	CASSYLSGTLTEAFF	TGTGCCAGCAGTTACCTATCCGGTACACTCACTGAAGCTTTCTTT
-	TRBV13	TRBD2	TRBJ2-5	CASSLYASGGLGETQYF	TGTGCCAGCAGCTTATATGCTAGCGGGGGACTGGGAGAGACCCAGTACTTC
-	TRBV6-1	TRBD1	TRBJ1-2	CASTRGAGGSGYTF	TGTGCCAGCACCAGGGGGGCAGGGGGTTCTGGCTACACCTTC
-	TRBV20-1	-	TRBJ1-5	CSARASVQPQHF	TGCAGTGCTAGAGCCTCCGTGCAGCCCCAGCATTTT
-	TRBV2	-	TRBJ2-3	CASTPGASTDTQYF	TGTGCCAGCACCCCGGGGGCCAGCACAGATACGCAGTATTTT
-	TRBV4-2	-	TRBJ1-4	CASSQEGDFRKLFF	TGTGCCAGCAGCCAAGAGGGCGACTTTAGGAAACTGTTTTTT
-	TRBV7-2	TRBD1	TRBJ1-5	CASSLEGQGWWGNQPQHF	TGTGCCAGCAGCTTAGAAGGACAGGGCTGGTGGGGCAATCAGCCCCAGCATTTT
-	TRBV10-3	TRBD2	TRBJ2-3	CAISDPAGGTDTQYF	TGTGCCATCAGTGACCCAGCGGGGGGGACAGATACGCAGTATTTT
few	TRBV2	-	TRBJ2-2	CASRGDPRGTGELFF	TGTGCCAGCAGGGGAGACCCGCGCGGCACCGGGGAGCTGTTTTTT
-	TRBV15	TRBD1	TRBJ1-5	CATSYLQGDQPQHF	TGTGCCACCAGCTATTTACAGGGGGATCAGCCCCAGCATTTT
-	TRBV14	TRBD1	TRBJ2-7	CASSHGTGTPYEQYF	TGTGCCAGCAGCCATGGGACAGGGACCCCCTACGAGCAGTACTTC
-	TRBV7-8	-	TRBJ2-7	CASSLAGILSSYEQYF	TGTGCCAGCAGCTTAGCAGGGATACTGAGCTCCTACGAGCAGTACTTC
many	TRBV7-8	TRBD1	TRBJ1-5	CASSLESRDRVLRQPQHF	TGTGCCAGCAGCTTAGAAAGCCGTGACAGGGTACTCCGTCAGCCCCAGCATTTT
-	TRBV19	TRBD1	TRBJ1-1	CASSIVTGRTEAFF	TGTGCCAGTAGTATCGTGACAGGGCGAACTGAAGCTTTCTTT
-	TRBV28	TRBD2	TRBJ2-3	CASKPSGGTETQYF	TGTGCCAGCAAACCTAGCGGGGGCACAGAGACGCAGTATTTT
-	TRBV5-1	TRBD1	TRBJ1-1	CASSLVGTGGSPEAFF	TGCGCCAGCAGCTTGGTCGGGACAGGGGGGAGTCCTGAAGCTTTCTTT
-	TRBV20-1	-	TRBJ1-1	CSSSPWVGTPLTEAFF	TGCAGTTCTAGCCCTTGGGTGGGCACGCCGCTCACTGAAGCTTTCTTT
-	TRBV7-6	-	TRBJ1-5	CAISLDDSNQPQPF	TGTGCCATCAGCTTAGATGACAGCAATCAGCCCCAGCCTTTT
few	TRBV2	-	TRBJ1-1	CASSDPTVEAFF	TGTGCCAGCAGTGACCCCACAGTTGAAGCTTTCTTT
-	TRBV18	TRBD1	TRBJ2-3	CASGRGQGTTDTQYF	TGTGCCAGCGGACGGGGACAGGGGACCACAGATACGCAGTATTTT
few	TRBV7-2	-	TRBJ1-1	CASSPIWTEAFF	TGTGCCAGCAGCCCTATTTGGACTGAAGCTTTCTTT